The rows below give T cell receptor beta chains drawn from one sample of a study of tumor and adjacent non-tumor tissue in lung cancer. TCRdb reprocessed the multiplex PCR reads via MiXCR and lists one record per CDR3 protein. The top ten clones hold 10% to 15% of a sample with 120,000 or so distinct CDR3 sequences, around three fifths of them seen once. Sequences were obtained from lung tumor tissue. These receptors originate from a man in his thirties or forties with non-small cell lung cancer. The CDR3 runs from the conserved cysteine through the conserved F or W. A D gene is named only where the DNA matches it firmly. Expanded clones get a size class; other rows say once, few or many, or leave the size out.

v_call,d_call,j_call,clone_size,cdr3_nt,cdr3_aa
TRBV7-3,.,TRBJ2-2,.,TGTGCCAGCAGCTTTCAACAGGCCCGGGCCACCGGGGAGCTGTTTTTT,CASSFQQARATGELFF
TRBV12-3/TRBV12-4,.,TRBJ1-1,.,TGTGCCAGCAGTGGGCCGGACAGAGCAATGAACACTGAAGCTTTCTTT,CASSGPDRAMNTEAFF
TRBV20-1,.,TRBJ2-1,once,TGCAGTGCCCTGAACGGGTCTAGCGTTCTCCATGAGCAGTGCTTC,CSALNGSSVLHEQCF
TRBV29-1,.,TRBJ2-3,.,TGCAGCGTTGAACGGGAAGTGGGCACAGATATGCAGTATTTT,CSVEREVGTDMQYF
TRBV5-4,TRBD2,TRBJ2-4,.,TGTGCCAGCAGCTTGGGGGCTAGCGGGTCCAAAAACATTCAGTACTTC,CASSLGASGSKNIQYF
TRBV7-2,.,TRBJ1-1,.,TGTGCCAGCAGCTCCGGGACTCACACTGAAGCTTTCTTT,CASSSGTHTEAFF
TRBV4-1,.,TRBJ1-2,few,TGCGCCAGCAGCCAAGAAGGCAGGACGGACTTTGGCTACACCTTC,CASSQEGRTDFGYTF
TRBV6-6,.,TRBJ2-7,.,TGTGCCAACAGTTACACGGCAGGGGGGAACTACGAGCAGTACTTC,CANSYTAGGNYEQYF
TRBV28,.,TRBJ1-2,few,TGTGCCAGCAGTTTGTTACAGGGAACGTATGGCTACACCTTC,CASSLLQGTYGYTF
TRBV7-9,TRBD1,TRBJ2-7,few,TGTGCCAGCAGCCCGCTGGGACAGGGGAACGAGCAGTACTTC,CASSPLGQGNEQYF
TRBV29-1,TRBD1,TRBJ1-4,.,TGCAGCGTCCAGGGGGGCAGGGGGCCGGGAGAAAAACTGTTTTTT,CSVQGGRGPGEKLFF
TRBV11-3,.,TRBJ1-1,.,TGTACCAGTAGCTTAGATTGGTCTGAAAGGATGAACACTGAAGCTTTCTTT,CTSSLDWSERMNTEAFF
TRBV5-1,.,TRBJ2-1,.,TGCACCAGCAGCTTGGACCCCATAGGCAGTGAACAGTTCTTC,CTSSLDPIGSEQFF
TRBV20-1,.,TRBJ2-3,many,TGCAGTGCTAGAGATCGGTGGGGGAGCACAGATACGCAGTATTTT,CSARDRWGSTDTQYF
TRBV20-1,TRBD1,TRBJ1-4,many,TGCAGTGCTCCCCGGACAGGGGGGACGCTAGATGAAAAACTGTTTTTT,CSAPRTGGTLDEKLFF
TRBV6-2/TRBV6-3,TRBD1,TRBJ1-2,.,TGTTACAACAGGCGGGACAGACTCTATGGCTACACCTTC,CYNRRDRLYGYTF
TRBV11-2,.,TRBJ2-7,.,TGTGTCAGCAGCTCAGAGGGGGACGGCTCCTACGAGCAGTACTTC,CVSSSEGDGSYEQYF